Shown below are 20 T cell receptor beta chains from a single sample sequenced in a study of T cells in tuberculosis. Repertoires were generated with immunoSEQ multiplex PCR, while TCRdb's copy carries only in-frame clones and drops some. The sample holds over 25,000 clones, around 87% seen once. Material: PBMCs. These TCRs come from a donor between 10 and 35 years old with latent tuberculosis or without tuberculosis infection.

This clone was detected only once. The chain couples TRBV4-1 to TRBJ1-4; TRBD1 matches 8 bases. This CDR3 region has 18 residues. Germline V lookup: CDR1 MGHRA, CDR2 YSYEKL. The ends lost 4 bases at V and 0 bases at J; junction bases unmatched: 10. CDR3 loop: CASSPQGANGATNEKLFF. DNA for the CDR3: TGCGCCAGCAGCCCCCAGGGGGCGAACGGCGCAACTAATGAAAAACTGTTTTTT.

Here the CDR3 DNA reads TGTGCCAGCAGTGACTTCCAGGGACGGGGGAGCACTGAAGCTTTCTTT. The encoded protein is CASSDFQGRGSTEAFF. The chain is built from TRBV6-4 and TRBJ1-1; tentative D call: TRBD1 (5 bases). The CDR3 is 16 amino acids. Germline V gives CDR1 MRHNA, CDR2 SNTAGT. V dropped 1 base and J dropped 4 bases, with 16 bases sitting between them.

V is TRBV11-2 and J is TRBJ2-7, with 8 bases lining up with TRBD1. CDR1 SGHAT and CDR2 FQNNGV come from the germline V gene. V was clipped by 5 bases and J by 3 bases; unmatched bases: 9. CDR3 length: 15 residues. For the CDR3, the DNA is TGTGCCAGCAGCAGACGGACAGGGCCCGACTACGAGCAGTACTTC. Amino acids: CASSRRTGPDYEQYF.

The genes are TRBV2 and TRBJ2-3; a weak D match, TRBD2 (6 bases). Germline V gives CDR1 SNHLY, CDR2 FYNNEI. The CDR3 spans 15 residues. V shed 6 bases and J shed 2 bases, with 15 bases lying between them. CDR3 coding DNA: TGTGCCAGCAGCGGGGGTCTACTACCCACAGATACGCAGTATTTT. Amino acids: CASSGGLLPTDTQYF.

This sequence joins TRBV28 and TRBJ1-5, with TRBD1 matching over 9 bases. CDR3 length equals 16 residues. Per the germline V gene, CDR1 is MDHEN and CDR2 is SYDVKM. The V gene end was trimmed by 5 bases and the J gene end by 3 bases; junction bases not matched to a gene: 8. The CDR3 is CASSPLTGGDNQPQHF. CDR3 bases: TGTGCCAGCAGTCCGCTTACAGGGGGCGACAATCAGCCCCAGCATTTT.

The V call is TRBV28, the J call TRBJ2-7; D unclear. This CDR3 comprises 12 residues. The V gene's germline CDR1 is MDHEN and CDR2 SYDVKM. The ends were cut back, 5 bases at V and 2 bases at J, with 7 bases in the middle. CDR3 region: CASSPYPYEQYF. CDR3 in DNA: TGTGCCAGCAGTCCCTACCCCTACGAGCAGTACTTC.

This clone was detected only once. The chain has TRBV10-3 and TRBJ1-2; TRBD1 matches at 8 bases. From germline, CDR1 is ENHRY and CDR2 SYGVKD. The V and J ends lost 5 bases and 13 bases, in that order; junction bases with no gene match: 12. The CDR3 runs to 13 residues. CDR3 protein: CAISPGQGGPFTF. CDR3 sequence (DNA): TGTGCCATCAGTCCCGGACAGGGAGGCCCCTTCACCTTC.

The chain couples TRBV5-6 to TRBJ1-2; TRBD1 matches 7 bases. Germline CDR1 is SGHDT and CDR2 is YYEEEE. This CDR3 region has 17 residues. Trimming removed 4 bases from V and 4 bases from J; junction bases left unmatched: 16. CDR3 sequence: CASSPGTAVTWAYGYTF. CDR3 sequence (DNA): TGTGCCAGCAGCCCCGGGACAGCCGTGACCTGGGCCTATGGCTACACCTTC.

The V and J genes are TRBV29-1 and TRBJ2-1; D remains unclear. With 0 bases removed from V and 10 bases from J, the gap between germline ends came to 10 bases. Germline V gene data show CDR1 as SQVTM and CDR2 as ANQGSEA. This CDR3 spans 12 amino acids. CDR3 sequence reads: CSVEEWAGEQFF. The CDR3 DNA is TGCAGCGTTGAAGAGTGGGCCGGAGAGCAGTTCTTC.

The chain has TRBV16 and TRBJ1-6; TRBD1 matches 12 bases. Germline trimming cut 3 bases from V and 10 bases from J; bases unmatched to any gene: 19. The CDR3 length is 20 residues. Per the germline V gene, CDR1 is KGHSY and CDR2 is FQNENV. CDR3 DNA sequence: TGTGCCAGCAGCCATCGGATCCGGGGGACAGGGGGCGATTCGGGATCACCCCTCCACTTT. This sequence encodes CASSHRIRGTGGDSGSPLHF.

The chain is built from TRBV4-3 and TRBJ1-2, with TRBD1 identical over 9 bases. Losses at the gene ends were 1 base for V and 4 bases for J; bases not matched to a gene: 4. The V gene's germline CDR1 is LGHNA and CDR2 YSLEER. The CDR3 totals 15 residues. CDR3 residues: CASSQGQGEGYGYTF. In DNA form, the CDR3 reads TGCGCCAGCAGCCAAGGACAGGGGGAGGGCTATGGCTACACCTTC.

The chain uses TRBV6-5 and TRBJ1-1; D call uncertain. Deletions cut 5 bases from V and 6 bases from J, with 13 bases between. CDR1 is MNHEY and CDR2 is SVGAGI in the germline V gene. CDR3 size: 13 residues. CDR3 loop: CASSPAALAEAFF. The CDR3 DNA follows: TGTGCCAGCAGTCCCGCCGCACTGGCTGAAGCTTTCTTT.

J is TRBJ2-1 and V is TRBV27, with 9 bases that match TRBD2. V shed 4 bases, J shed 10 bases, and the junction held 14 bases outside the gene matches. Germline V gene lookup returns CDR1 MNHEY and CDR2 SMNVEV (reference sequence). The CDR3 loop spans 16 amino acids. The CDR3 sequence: CASSYASGVLAGEQFF. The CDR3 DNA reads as TGTGCCAGCAGTTACGCTAGCGGGGTTTTGGCGGGGGAGCAGTTCTTC.

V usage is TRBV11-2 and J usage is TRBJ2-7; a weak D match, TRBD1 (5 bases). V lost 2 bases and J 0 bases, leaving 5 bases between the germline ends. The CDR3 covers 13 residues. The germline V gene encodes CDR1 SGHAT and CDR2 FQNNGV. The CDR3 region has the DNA TGTGCCAGCAGCTTAAGGGGCTCCTACGAGCAGTACTTC. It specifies CASSLRGSYEQYF.

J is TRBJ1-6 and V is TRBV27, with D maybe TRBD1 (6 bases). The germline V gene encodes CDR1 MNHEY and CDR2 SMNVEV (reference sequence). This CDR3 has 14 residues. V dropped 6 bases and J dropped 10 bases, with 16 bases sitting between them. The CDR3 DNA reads TGTGCCAGCAGAAGAACAGGGTATCGATCACCCCTCCACTTT. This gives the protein CASRRTGYRSPLHF.

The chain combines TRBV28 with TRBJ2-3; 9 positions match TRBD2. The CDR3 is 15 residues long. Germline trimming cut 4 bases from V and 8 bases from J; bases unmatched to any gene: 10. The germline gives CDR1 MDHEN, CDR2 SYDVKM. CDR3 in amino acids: CASSWTSALWATQYF. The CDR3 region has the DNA TGTGCCAGCAGTTGGACTAGCGCCCTGTGGGCTACGCAGTATTTT.

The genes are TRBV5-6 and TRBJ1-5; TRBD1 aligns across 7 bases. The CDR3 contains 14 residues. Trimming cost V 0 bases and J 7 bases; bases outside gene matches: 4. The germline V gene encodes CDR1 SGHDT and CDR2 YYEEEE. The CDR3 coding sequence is TGTGCCAGCAGCTTGGGACAGGGCAGACAGCCCCAGCATTTT. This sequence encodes CASSLGQGRQPQHF.

CDR3 region: CASSSGTGKNTEAFF. DNA for the CDR3: TGCGCCAGCAGCTCCGGGACAGGGAAGAACACTGAAGCTTTCTTT. The V call is TRBV5-1, the J call TRBJ1-1, with 9 bases aligning to TRBD1. This CDR3 is 15 amino acids long. V lost 3 bases and J lost 1; bases outside the gene matches: 4. Germline V gene data show CDR1 as SGHRS and CDR2 as YFSETQ. The variable domain in full, with the rest retrieved from reference TRBV5-1 and TRBJ1-1, is KAGVTQTPRYLIKTRGQQVTLSCSPISGHRSVSWYQQTPGQGLQFLFEYFSETQRNKGNFPGRFSGRQFSNSRSEMNVSTLELGDSALYLCASSSGTGKNTEAFFGQGTRLTVV.

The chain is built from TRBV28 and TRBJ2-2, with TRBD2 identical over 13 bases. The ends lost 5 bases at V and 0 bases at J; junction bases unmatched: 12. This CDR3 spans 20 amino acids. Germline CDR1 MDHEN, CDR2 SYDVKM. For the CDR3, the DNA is TGTGCCAGCAGTCCCCACTGGACTAGCGGGGGCCTTGCGAACACCGGGGAGCTGTTTTTT. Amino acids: CASSPHWTSGGLANTGELFF.

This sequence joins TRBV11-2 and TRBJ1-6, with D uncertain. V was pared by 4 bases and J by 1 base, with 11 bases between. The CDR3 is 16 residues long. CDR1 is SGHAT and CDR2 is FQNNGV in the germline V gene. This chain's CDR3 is CASSSSAASYNSPLHF. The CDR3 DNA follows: TGTGCCAGCAGCTCATCGGCGGCTTCCTATAATTCACCCCTCCACTTT.